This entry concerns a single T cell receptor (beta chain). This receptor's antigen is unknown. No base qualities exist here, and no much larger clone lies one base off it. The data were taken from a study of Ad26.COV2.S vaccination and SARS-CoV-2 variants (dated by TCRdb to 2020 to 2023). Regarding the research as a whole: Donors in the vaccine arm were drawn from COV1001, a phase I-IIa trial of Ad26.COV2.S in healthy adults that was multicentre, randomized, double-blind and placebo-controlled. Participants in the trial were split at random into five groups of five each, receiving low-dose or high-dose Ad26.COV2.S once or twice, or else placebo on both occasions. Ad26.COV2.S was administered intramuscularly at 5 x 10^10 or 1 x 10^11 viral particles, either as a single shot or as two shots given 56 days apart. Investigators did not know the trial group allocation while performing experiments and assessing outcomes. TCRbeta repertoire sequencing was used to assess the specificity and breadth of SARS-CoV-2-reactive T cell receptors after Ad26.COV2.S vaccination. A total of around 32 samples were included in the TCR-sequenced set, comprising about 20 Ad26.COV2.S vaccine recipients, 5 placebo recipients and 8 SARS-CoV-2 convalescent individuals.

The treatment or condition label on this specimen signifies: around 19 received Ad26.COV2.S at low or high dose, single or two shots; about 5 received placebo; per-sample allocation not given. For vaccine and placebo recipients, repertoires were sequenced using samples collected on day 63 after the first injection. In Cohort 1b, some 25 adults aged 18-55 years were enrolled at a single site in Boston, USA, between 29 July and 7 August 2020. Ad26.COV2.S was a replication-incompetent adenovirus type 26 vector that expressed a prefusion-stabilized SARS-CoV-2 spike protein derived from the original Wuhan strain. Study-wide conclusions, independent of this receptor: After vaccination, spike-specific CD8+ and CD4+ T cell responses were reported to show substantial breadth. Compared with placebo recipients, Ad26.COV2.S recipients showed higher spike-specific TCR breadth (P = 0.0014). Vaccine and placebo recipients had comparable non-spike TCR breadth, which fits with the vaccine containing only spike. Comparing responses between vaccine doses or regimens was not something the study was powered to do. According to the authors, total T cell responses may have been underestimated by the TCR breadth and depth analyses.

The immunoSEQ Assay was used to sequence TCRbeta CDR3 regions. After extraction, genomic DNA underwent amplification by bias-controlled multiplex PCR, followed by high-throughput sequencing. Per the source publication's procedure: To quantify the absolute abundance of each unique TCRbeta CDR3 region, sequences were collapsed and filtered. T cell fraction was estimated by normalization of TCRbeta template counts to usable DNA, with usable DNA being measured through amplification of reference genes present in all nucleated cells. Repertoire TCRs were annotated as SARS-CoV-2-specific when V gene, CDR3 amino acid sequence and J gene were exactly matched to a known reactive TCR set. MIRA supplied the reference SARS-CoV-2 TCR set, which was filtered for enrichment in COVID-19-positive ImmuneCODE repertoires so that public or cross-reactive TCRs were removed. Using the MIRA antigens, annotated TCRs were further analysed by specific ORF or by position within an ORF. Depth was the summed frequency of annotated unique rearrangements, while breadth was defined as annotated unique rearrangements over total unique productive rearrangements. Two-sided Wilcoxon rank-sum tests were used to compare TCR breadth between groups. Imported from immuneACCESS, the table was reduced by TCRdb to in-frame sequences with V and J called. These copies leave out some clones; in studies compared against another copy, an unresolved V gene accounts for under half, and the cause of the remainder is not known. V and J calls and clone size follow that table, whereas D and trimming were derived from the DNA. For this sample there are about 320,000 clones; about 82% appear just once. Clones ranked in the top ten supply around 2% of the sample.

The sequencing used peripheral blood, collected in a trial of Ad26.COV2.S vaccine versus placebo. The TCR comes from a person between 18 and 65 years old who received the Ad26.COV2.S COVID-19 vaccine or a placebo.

This receptor carries the CDR3 CASSQTGTYWDTQYF. DNA sequence: TGTGCCAGCAGTCAGACAGGGACTTATTGGGATACGCAGTATTTT. The chain is assembled from TRBV27 and TRBJ2-3; possibly the D gene is TRBD1, per 7 matching bases. As encoded in the germline V gene (reference sequence), CDR1 is MNHEY while CDR2 is SMNVEV. Trimming takes 5 bases from V and 6 bases from J, and the germline ends sit 18 bases apart. Taken from cysteine to phenylalanine, the CDR3 has 15 residues. Just CDR3 DNA is preserved here, 45 bases in frame from base 1.